This T cell receptor beta chain was recovered during a study of T cell changes during pregnancy in multiple sclerosis (dated by TCRdb to about 2019). The study in broad terms: The study examined how the T cell repertoire changed over the course of pregnancy in women with multiple sclerosis.

Remarks on this clone: This clone's antigen is unknown. No base quality values were provided; no much bigger clone lies one nucleotide off.

The germline V gene supplies CDR1 MNHNS and CDR2 SASEGT. V gives up 4 bases and J gives up 5 bases, and the segment between their germline ends measures 17 bases. The CDR3 runs 15 residues from the cysteine to the phenylalanine. The sequence is cut down to CDR3 DNA, 45 bases in frame from base 1. The library was made by the immunoSEQ multiplex PCR assay. TCRdb mirrors the immuneACCESS table, restricted to in-frame sequences. Some clones are absent from its copies; in checked studies, under half trace to an unresolved V gene, and the reason for the others is unknown. This sample has about 50,000 clones in its table, and nearly 95% of those were observed once. Jointly, the top ten make up 0.2% to 0.3% of the sample.

The input for sequencing was CD4+ T cells from peripheral blood mononuclear cells, taken in the second trimester of pregnancy. Rearrangement joined TRBV6-1 to TRBJ1-1, with a weak D call of TRBD1 (6 bases match). This receptor was obtained from a female donor with multiple sclerosis, enrolled in a pregnancy study. The nucleotides read TGTGCCAGCAGTGGATTCTCAGGGGTGGGAACTGAAGCTTTCTTT. Its protein product is CASSGFSGVGTEAFF.